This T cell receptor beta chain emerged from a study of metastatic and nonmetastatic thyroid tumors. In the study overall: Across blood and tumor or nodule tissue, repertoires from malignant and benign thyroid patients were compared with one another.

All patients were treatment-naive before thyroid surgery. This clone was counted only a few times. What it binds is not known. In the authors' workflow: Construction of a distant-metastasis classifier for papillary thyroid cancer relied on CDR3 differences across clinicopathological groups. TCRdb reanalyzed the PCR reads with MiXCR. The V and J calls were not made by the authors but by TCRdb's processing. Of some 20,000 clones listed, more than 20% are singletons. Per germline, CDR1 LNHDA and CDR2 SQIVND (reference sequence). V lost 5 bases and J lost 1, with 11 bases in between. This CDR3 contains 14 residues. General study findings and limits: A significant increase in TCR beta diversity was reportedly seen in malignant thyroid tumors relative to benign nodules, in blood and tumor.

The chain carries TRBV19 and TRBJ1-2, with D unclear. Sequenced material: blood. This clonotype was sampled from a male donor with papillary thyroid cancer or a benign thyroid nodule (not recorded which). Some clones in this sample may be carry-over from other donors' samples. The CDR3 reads CASSGDTDNYGYTF. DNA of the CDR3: TGTGCCAGTAGTGGAGACACAGATAACTATGGCTACACCTTC.